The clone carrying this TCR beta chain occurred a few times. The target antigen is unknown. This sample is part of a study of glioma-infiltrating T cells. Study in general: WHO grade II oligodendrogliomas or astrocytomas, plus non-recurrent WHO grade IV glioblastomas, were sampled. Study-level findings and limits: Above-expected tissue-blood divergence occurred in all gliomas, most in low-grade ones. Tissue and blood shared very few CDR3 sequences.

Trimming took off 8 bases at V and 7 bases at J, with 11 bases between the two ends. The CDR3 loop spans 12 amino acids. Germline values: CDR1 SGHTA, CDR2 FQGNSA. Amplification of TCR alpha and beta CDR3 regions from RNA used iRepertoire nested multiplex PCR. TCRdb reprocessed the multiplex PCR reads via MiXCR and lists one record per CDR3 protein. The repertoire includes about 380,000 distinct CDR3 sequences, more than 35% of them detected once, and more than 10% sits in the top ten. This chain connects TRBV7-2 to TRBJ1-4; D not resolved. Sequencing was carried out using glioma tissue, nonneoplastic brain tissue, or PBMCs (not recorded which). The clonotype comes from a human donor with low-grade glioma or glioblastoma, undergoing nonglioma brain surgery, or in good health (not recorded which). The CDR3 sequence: CASAGLGEKLFF. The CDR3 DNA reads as TGTGCCAGCGCTGGGTTAGGTGAAAAACTGTTTTTT. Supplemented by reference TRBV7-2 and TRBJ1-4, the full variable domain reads GAGVSQSPSNKVTEKGKDVELRCDPISGHTALYWYRQSLGQGLEFLIYFQGNSAPDKSGLPSDRFSAERTGGSVSTLTIQRTQQEDSAVYLCASAGLGEKLFFGSGTQLSVL.